The 28 T cell receptor beta chains below were found in one sample sequenced in a study of memory CD4+ T cells and cytomegalovirus serostatus. Single viable CD3+CD4+CD8-CD45RO+ cells were sorted as the memory CD4+ T cells. Profiling relied on immunoSEQ multiplex PCR, and the TCRdb table lists in-frame clones only, not all of them. This sample has 75,000 to 95,000 clones, with 65% to 85% found just once. Sequenced input: memory CD4+ T cells from blood. Receptor source: an adult in good health and CMV-seronegative.

The V gene is TRBV6-1, the J gene TRBJ1-2; D gene unclear. The CDR3 contains 15 residues. The V and J ends lost 8 bases and 1 base respectively, with 17 bases between them. Germline CDR1 and CDR2: MNHNS and SASEGT. CDR3 amino acids: CASLTDPLYNYGYTF. DNA for the CDR3: TGTGCCAGCTTGACCGACCCCCTATATAACTATGGCTACACCTTC.

V is TRBV11-1 and J is TRBJ1-1, with D tentatively TRBD1 (5 bases). The V end was cut by 6 bases, the J end by 5 bases, with 16 bases between. CDR1 is SGHAT and CDR2 is FQDESV in the germline V gene (reference sequence). The CDR3 length is 14 residues. CDR3 coding DNA: TGTGCCAGCAGGAGGGGTTCGGTGGGAACTGAAGCTTTCTTT. Translating it yields CASRRGSVGTEAFF.

The chain links TRBV5-4 to TRBJ2-3; 11 bases map to TRBD2. The V gene end was trimmed by 1 base and the J gene end by 2 bases; junction bases not matched to a gene: 6. This CDR3 contains 17 residues. Germline V gene sequence: CDR1 SGHNT, CDR2 YYREEE (reference sequence). This CDR3 reads CASSLPVSGGVTDTQYF. CDR3 DNA sequence: TGTGCCAGCAGCTTGCCTGTTAGCGGGGGGGTCACAGATACGCAGTATTTT. The whole variable domain, remainder taken from reference TRBV5-4 and TRBJ2-3, is ETGVTQSPTHLIKTRGQQVTLRCSSQSGHNTVSWYQQALGQGPQFIFQYYREEENGRGNFPPRFSGLQFPNYSSELNVNALELDDSALYLCASSLPVSGGVTDTQYFGPGTRLTVL.

The chain recombines TRBV7-2 with TRBJ1-2; D might be TRBD1 (6 bases). This CDR3 region has 15 residues. CDR1 and CDR2 (germline): SGHTA, FQGNSA. V lost 2 bases and J lost 4, with 14 bases in between. CDR3 residues: CASSLMTGGGYGYTF. CDR3 DNA sequence: TGTGCCAGCAGCTTAATGACAGGCGGGGGCTATGGCTACACCTTC. The entire variable domain, with the rest obtained from reference TRBV7-2 and TRBJ1-2, is as follows: GAGVSQSPSNKVTEKGKDVELRCDPISGHTALYWYRQSLGQGLEFLIYFQGNSAPDKSGLPSDRFSAERTGGSVSTLTIQRTQQEDSAVYLCASSLMTGGGYGYTFGSGTRLTVV.

The J gene is TRBJ2-3, the V gene TRBV11-3, with 7 bases lining up with TRBD2. This CDR3 has 15 residues. V dropped 8 bases and J dropped 0; count of bases not matched to a gene: 8. Germline lookup yields CDR1 SGHNT and CDR2 YENEEA. CDR3 amino acids: CASGLGTTSTDTQYF. The CDR3 nucleotides read TGTGCCAGCGGCCTAGGGACTACGAGCACAGATACGCAGTATTTT.

Comment on this clone: The CDR3 carries no conserved terminal phenylalanine or tryptophan, so it likely arises from a read error. The DNA is left out, because the CDR3 cannot be placed on it with certainty; the CDR3 is given as TCRdb lists it. This rearrangement joins TRBV5-6 to TRBJ2-7; the table's D call, TRBD2, was not checked against the DNA. The CDR3 extends over 13 residues, inclusive of both ends. Per germline, CDR1 SGHDT and CDR2 YYEEEE. The CDR3 loop is CASSLAGGFSFLI.

This sequence joins TRBV5-4 and TRBJ2-5; the match to TRBD2 covers 8 bases. From germline, CDR1 is SGHNT and CDR2 YYREEE (reference sequence). The V gene end was trimmed by 4 bases and the J gene end by 3 bases; junction bases not matched to a gene: 5. This CDR3 is built from 14 residues. CDR3 region: CASSPSGGEETQYF. CDR3 nucleotides: TGTGCCAGCAGCCCGAGCGGGGGCGAAGAGACCCAGTACTTC.

J is TRBJ2-5 and V is TRBV7-9; 15 bases fit TRBD2. The CDR3 spans 18 residues. From germline, CDR1 is SEHNR and CDR2 FQNEAQ (reference sequence). V trimming: 5 bases; J trimming: 7 bases; junction bases outside the gene matches: 14. The DNA for the CDR3 is TGTGCCAGCAGCCGCTTCCGGGGGACTAGCGGGGGGCAGGGGACCCAGTACTTC. Its protein product is CASSRFRGTSGGQGTQYF.

V and J are TRBV6-5 and TRBJ1-2; D gene ambiguous. The CDR3 totals 11 residues. Trimming took 7 bases from V and 7 from J, leaving 10 bases between them. CDR1 and CDR2 (germline): MNHEY, SVGAGI. CDR3 DNA: TGTGCCAGCACCCGAGAGGGTGGCTACACCTTC. Residues: CASTREGGYTF.

This sequence joins TRBV30 and TRBJ1-6; possible D gene TRBD1, 6 bases. Per the germline V gene, CDR1 is GTSNPN and CDR2 is SVGIG (reference sequence). This CDR3 contains 14 residues. Trimming removed 3 bases at V and 6 bases at J, with 12 bases between. The CDR3 nucleotides read TGTGCCTGGAGCGACGGACAGAGTAATTCACCCCTCCACTTT. It is translated as CAWSDGQSNSPLHF.

V usage is TRBV7-2 and J usage is TRBJ1-2, with 7 bases aligning to TRBD1. Looked up from germline, CDR1 is SGHTA and CDR2 is FQGNSA. Losses at the gene ends were 5 bases for V and 6 bases for J; bases not matched to a gene: 12. The CDR3 contains 15 residues. Here the CDR3 reads CASSNPQGRRNGYTF. The CDR3 nucleotides read TGTGCCAGCAGCAACCCACAGGGGAGGAGGAATGGCTACACCTTC.

The genes are TRBV7-2 and TRBJ1-1; 8 bases are a match to TRBD1. V lost 4 bases to trimming and J lost 11 bases; unmatched junction nucleotides: 21. This CDR3 has 17 residues. Germline lookup yields CDR1 SGHTA and CDR2 FQGNSA. The CDR3 coding sequence is TGTGCCAGCAGCTCTCAAATAAGGACAGGGTTCGCGGGGGAGGCTTTCTTT. Translation: CASSSQIRTGFAGEAFF.

The chain uses TRBV10-2 and TRBJ2-7; D gene unclear. Germline CDR1 and CDR2: WSHSY and SAAADI. V lost 4 bases and J lost 0, with 7 bases in between. The CDR3 consists of 13 residues. CDR3 protein: CASSVADSYEQYF. For the CDR3, the DNA is TGCGCCAGCAGTGTGGCGGACTCCTACGAGCAGTACTTC.

The V call is TRBV9, the J call TRBJ1-2, with 7 nucleotides matching TRBD1. Germline V CDR1 and CDR2: SGDLS, YYNGEE. This CDR3 comprises 16 residues. Losses at the gene ends were 0 bases for V and 4 bases for J; bases not matched to a gene: 9. The CDR3 DNA is TGTGCCAGCAGCGTAGTACCAGACAGGGCTCGCTATGGCTACACCTTC. Translating gives CASSVVPDRARYGYTF.

This clone was picked up a small number of times. The rearrangement uses TRBV29-1 and TRBJ1-4; D is uncertain. In germline, CDR1 is SQVTM, CDR2 ANQGSEA. CDR3 length: 11 amino acids. The CDR3 spells CIRPSNEKLFF. CDR3 nucleotide sequence: TGCATCCGTCCGTCGAATGAAAAACTGTTTTTT.

This clone was detected a few times. V gene TRBV30 combines with J gene TRBJ1-1, with 9 nucleotides matching TRBD1. CDR1 is GTSNPN, CDR2 SVGIG, per germline (reference sequence). V was clipped by 5 bases and J by 7 bases; unmatched bases: 5. The CDR3 sequence is 12 residues long. The CDR3 loop is CAWGTGRGEAFF. The CDR3 DNA sequence: TGTGCCTGGGGGACAGGGAGGGGTGAAGCTTTCTTT.

This chain connects TRBV6-1 to TRBJ1-2, with TRBD1 as a possible D gene (6 bases). V lost 5 bases and J 5 bases, leaving 12 bases between the germline ends. This CDR3 has 13 amino acids. The germline gives CDR1 MNHNS, CDR2 SASEGT. Here the CDR3 reads CASSRGGNYGYTF. The DNA of the CDR3 is TGTGCCAGCAGTCGGGGGGGCAATTATGGCTACACCTTC.

The V gene is TRBV5-1, the J gene TRBJ1-4; D is perhaps TRBD1 (6 bases). The CDR3 runs 17 residues. The V end was cut by 4 bases, the J end by 4 bases, with 20 bases between. Germline CDR1 reads SGHRS; CDR2 reads YFSETQ. As DNA, the CDR3 is TGCGCCAGCAGCCTGGGACAAAGTCAAGGGGGTAATGAAAAACTGTTTTTT. It encodes CASSLGQSQGGNEKLFF.

The chain uses TRBV11-3 and TRBJ2-2, with a possible D match to TRBD1 (5 bases). The length of the CDR3 is 14 residues. The germline V and J ends were trimmed by 5 bases and 4 bases, with 11 bases remaining between them. Germline values: CDR1 SGHNT, CDR2 YENEEA. The CDR3 DNA follows: TGTGCCAGCAGCATAACAGGCCGCACCGGGGAGCTGTTTTTT. Translation: CASSITGRTGELFF.

V usage is TRBV6-1 and J usage is TRBJ1-2; TRBD1 matches at 10 bases. The CDR3 is 14 amino acids. The V segment lost 8 bases and the J segment 4 bases; nucleotides outside the gene matches: 7. Germline V CDR1 and CDR2: MNHNS, SASEGT. The CDR3 loop is CASVIRTGGYGYTF. CDR3 bases: TGTGCCAGCGTAATAAGGACAGGGGGCTATGGCTACACCTTC.

The V and J genes are TRBV7-9 and TRBJ1-4, with 9 bases matching TRBD1. Germline values: CDR1 SEHNR, CDR2 FQNEAQ (reference sequence). J lost 7 bases, V lost 5 bases, and 8 bases had no gene match. This CDR3 spans 15 amino acids. The CDR3 loop reads CASSQRQGETEKLFF. The DNA of the CDR3 is TGTGCCAGCAGCCAGCGACAGGGGGAGACTGAAAAACTGTTTTTT.

This clone is medium-sized by share. The gene calls are TRBV7-2 and TRBJ1-2; D is possibly TRBD1 (6 bases). The CDR3 spans 17 residues. Germline lookup yields CDR1 SGHTA and CDR2 FQGNSA. Trimming left V 4 bases short and J 1 base short, with 19 bases between. The CDR3 protein is CASSSTHREIVNYGYTF. CDR3 coding DNA: TGTGCCAGCAGCTCGACGCACAGGGAAATTGTTAACTATGGCTACACCTTC. The full variable domain, rest sourced from reference TRBV7-2 and TRBJ1-2, is GAGVSQSPSNKVTEKGKDVELRCDPISGHTALYWYRQSLGQGLEFLIYFQGNSAPDKSGLPSDRFSAERTGGSVSTLTIQRTQQEDSAVYLCASSSTHREIVNYGYTFGSGTRLTVV.

The J gene is TRBJ2-7, the V gene TRBV2, with 8 bases matching TRBD2. Trimming at V came to 7 bases and at J to 6 bases, leaving 14 bases not matched to a gene. CDR1 SNHLY and CDR2 FYNNEI come from the germline V gene. The CDR3 covers 15 residues. CDR3 amino acids: CASMRDGGGASEQYF. The CDR3 DNA reads as TGTGCCAGCATGAGAGACGGGGGGGGCGCGTCCGAGCAGTACTTC.

This clone occurred once. V is TRBV2 and J is TRBJ2-5; unclear D gene. Germline CDR1 SNHLY, CDR2 FYNNEI. The CDR3 is 13 residues long. V shed 6 bases and J shed 3 bases, with 11 bases lying between them. The CDR3 spells CASSADREETQYF. CDR3 bases: TGTGCCAGCAGCGCCGACCGGGAAGAGACCCAGTACTTC.

The chain carries TRBV18 and TRBJ2-1, with unresolved D. This CDR3 spans 13 amino acids. The germline V and J ends were trimmed by 3 bases and 7 bases, with 10 bases remaining between them. Per the germline V gene, CDR1 is KGHSH and CDR2 is LQKENI. The CDR3 sequence: CASSPGNLNEQFF. CDR3 in DNA: TGTGCCAGCTCACCGGGGAATCTAAATGAGCAGTTCTTC.

The genes are TRBV7-2 and TRBJ1-2; D remains ambiguous. Trimming shortened V by 5 bases and J by 4 bases, and 11 bases separated the two germline ends. In germline, CDR1 is SGHTA, CDR2 FQGNSA. The CDR3 loop spans 13 amino acids. CDR3 protein: CASSPPPTYGYTF. Written as DNA, the CDR3 is TGTGCCAGCAGCCCCCCCCCGACCTATGGCTACACCTTC.

This clone was counted between two and nine times. The rearrangement uses TRBV19 and TRBJ2-7; 9 nucleotides line up with TRBD1. The CDR3 extends over 15 amino acids. CDR1 and CDR2 (germline): LNHDA, SQIVND (reference sequence). The V gene end was trimmed by 5 bases and the J gene end by 3 bases; junction bases not matched to a gene: 8. CDR3 DNA sequence: TGTGCCAGTAGTCAACCGGGACAGGGTCTCTACGAGCAGTACTTC. This codes for CASSQPGQGLYEQYF.

This clone was seen more than once but under ten times. The chain carries TRBV18 and TRBJ1-1; tentative D call: TRBD1 (6 bases). In germline, CDR1 is KGHSH, CDR2 LQKENI. The CDR3 extends over 15 amino acids. Trimming took 2 bases from V and 5 from J, leaving 15 bases between them. The CDR3 spells CASSPSQGRGTEAFF. CDR3 coding DNA: TGTGCCAGCTCACCATCCCAGGGGAGGGGAACTGAAGCTTTCTTT.